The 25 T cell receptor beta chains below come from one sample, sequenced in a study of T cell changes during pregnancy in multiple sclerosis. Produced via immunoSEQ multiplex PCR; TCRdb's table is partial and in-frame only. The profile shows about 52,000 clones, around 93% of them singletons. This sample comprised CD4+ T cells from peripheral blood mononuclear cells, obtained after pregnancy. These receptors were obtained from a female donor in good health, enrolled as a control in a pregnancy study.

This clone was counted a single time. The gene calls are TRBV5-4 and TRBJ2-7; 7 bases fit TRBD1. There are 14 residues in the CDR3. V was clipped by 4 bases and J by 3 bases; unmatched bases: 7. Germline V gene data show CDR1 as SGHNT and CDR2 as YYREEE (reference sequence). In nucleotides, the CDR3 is TGTGCCAGCAGCCCCGGACAGGTGCTCTACGAGCAGTACTTC. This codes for CASSPGQVLYEQYF.

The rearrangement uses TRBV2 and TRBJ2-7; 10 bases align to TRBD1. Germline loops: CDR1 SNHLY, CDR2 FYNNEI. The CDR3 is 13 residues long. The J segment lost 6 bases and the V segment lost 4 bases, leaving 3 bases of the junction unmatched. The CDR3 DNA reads TGTGCCAGCAGTGGGGACAGGGGCTCCGAGCAGTACTTC. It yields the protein CASSGDRGSEQYF.

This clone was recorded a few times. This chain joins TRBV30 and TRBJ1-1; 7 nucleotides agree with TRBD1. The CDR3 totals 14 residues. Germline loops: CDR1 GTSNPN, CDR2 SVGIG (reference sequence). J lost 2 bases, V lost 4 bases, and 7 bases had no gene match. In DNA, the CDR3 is TGTGCCTGGATCATAGACAGGGCTAACACTGAAGCTTTCTTT. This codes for CAWIIDRANTEAFF.

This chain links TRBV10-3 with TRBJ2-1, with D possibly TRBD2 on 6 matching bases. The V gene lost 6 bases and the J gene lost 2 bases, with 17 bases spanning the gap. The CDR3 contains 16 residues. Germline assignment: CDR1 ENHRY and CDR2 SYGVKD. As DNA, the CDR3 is TGTGCCATCAGCGCGGGGACTTCCGGTACCTACAATGAGCAGTTCTTC. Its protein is CAISAGTSGTYNEQFF.

The CDR3 region has the DNA TGTGCCAGCAGCCTCCGGGACAGTAACTATGGCTACACCTTC. Translated: CASSLRDSNYGYTF. The rearrangement joins TRBV28 to TRBJ1-2, with TRBD1 matching 7 bases. This CDR3 has 14 amino acids. After removal of 6 bases from V and 1 base from J, the junction contained 5 bases not matched to a gene. The V gene's germline CDR1 is MDHEN and CDR2 SYDVKM.

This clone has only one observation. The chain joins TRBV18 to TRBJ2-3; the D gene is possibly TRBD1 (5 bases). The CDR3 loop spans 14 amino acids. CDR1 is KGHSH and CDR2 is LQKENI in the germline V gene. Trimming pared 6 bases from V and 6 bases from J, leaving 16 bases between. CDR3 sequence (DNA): TGTGCCAGCTCCCCCCCCACAGGAACTGATACGCAGTATTTT. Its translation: CASSPPTGTDTQYF.

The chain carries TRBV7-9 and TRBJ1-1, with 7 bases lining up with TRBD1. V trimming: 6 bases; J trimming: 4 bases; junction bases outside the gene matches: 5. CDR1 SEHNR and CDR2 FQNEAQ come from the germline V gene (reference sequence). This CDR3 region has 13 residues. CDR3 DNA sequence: TGTGCCAGCAGGCGCCGACAGGGCACTGAAGCTTTCTTT. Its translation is CASRRRQGTEAFF.

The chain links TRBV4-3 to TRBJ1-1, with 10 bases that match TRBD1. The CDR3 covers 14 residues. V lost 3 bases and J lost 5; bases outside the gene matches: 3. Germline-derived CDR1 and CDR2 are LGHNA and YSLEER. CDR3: CASSHGTGETEAFF. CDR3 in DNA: TGCGCCAGCAGCCACGGGACAGGGGAGACTGAAGCTTTCTTT.

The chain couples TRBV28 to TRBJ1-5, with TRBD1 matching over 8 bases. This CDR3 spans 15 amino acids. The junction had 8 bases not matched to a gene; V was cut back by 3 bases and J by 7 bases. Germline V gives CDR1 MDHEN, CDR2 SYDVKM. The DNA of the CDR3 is TGTGCCAGCAGTTTGGGAACAGGGGGAGGACAGCCCCAGCATTTT. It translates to CASSLGTGGGQPQHF.

The chain's CDR3 is CASSPGQGRTGYTF. The DNA for the CDR3 is TGTGCCAGCAGCCCTGGACAGGGCAGAACTGGCTACACCTTC. The chain couples TRBV7-9 to TRBJ1-2; 8 bases are shared with TRBD1. Germline lookup yields CDR1 SEHNR and CDR2 FQNEAQ (reference sequence). V gave up 5 bases and J gave up 7 bases; unmatched junction bases: 9. CDR3 length: 14 residues. Full variable domain (remainder filled in from reference TRBV7-9 and TRBJ1-2): DTGVSQNPRHKITKRGQNVTFRCDPISEHNRLYWYRQTLGQGPEFLTYFQNEAQLEKSRLLSDRFSAERPKGSFSTLEIQRTEQGDSAMYLCASSPGQGRTGYTFGSGTRLTVV.

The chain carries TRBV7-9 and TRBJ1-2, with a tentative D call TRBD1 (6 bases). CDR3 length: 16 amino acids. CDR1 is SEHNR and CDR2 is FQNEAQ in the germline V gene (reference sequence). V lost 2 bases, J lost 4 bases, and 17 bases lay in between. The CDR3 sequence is CASSLLGGRILYGYTF. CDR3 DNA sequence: TGTGCCAGCAGCTTATTGGGGGGGCGCATTCTCTATGGCTACACCTTC.

The CDR3 is CASSTGGGTQPQHF. CDR3 DNA: TGTGCCAGCAGTACCGGCGGGGGGACCCAGCCCCAGCATTTT. The chain couples TRBV2 to TRBJ1-5; a weak D match, TRBD1 (5 bases). The CDR3 is 14 residues long. Germline CDR1 reads SNHLY; CDR2 reads FYNNEI. Trimming took 5 bases from V and 7 from J, leaving 15 bases between them.

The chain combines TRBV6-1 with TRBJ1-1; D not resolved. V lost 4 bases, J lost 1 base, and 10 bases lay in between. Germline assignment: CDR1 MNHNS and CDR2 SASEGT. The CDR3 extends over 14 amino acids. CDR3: CASSAGVGNTEAFF. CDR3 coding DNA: TGTGCCAGCAGTGCGGGAGTCGGGAACACTGAAGCTTTCTTT.

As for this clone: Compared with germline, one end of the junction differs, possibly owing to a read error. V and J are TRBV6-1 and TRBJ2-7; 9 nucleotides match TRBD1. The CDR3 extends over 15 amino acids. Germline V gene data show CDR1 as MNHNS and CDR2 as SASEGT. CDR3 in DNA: TGTGCCAGCCGTGAAGGGACAGGGAGCTCCTACGAGCAGTACTTC. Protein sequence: CASREGTGSSYEQYF.

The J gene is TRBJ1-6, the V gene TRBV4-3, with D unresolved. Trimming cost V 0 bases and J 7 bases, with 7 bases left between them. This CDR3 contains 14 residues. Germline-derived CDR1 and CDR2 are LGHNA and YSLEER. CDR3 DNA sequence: TGCGCCAGCAGCCAAGACAGGATGAATTCACCCCTCCACTTT. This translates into CASSQDRMNSPLHF.

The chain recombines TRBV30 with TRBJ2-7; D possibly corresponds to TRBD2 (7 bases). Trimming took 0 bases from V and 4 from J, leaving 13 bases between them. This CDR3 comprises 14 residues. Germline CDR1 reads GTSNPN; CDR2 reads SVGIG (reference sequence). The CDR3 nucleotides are TGTGCCTGGAGTGTAGGGGGGGTAGGGTACGAGCAGTACTTC. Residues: CAWSVGGVGYEQYF.

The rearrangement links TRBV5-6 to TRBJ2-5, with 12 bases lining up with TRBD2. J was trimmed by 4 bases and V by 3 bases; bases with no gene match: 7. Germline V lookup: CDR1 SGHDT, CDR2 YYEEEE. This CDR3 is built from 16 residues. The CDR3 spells CASSSSSGGAGETQYF. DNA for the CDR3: TGTGCCAGCAGCTCCTCTAGCGGGGGGGCCGGAGAGACCCAGTACTTC. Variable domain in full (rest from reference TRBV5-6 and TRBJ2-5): DAGVTQSPTHLIKTRGQQVTLRCSPKSGHDTVSWYQQALGQGPQFIFQYYEEEERQRGNFPDRFSGHQFPNYSSELNVNALLLGDSALYLCASSSSSGGAGETQYFGPGTRLLVL.

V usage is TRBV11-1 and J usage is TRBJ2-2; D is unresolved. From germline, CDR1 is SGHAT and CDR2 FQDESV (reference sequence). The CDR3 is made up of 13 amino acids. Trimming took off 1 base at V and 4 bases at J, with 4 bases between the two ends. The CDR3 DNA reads TGTGCCAGCAGCTTAGACTCCACCGGGGAGCTGTTTTTT. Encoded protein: CASSLDSTGELFF.

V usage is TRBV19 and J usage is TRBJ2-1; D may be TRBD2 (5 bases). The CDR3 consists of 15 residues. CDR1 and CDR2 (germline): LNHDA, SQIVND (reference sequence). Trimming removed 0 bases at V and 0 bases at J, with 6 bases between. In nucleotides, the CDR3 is TGTGCCAGTAGTATAGAGGGGAGCTCCTACAATGAGCAGTTCTTC. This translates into CASSIEGSSYNEQFF.

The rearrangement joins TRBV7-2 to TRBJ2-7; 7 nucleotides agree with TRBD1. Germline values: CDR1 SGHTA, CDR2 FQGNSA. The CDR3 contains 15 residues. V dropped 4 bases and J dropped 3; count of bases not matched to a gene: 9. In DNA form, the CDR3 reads TGTGCCAGCAGCTCACAGGGGACAACTCTCTACGAGCAGTACTTC. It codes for CASSSQGTTLYEQYF.

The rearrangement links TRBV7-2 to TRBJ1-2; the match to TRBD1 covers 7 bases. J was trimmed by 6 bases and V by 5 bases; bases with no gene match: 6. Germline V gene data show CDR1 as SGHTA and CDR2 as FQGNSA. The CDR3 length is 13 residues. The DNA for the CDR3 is TGTGCCAGCAGCCTCACAGGGGAAGATGGCTACACCTTC. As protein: CASSLTGEDGYTF.

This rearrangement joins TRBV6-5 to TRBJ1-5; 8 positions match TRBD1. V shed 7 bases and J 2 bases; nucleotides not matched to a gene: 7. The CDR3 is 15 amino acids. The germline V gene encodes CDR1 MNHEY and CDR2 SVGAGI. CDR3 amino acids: CASTPRGQGNQPQHF. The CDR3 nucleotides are TGTGCCAGCACACCCAGGGGGCAGGGCAATCAGCCCCAGCATTTT.

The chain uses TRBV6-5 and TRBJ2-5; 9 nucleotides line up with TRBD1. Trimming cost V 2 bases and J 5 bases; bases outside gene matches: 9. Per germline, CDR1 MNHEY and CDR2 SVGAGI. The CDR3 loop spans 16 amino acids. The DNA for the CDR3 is TGTGCCAGCAGTTACGGGACAGGGTCTTCCGAGGAGACCCAGTACTTC. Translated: CASSYGTGSSEETQYF.

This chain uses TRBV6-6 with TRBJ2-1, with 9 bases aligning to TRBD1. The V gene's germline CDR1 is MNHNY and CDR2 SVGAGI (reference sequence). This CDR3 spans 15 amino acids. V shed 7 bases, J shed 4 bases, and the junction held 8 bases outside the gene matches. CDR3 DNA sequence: TGTGCCAGCACTCCGGGACAGGGCTTTTACAATGAGCAGTTCTTC. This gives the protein CASTPGQGFYNEQFF.

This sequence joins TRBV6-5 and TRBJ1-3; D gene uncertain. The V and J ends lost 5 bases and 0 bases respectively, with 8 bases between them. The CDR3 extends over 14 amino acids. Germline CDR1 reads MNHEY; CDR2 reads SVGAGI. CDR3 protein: CASSQTVSGNTIYF. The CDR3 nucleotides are TGTGCCAGCAGTCAAACAGTCTCTGGAAACACCATATATTTT.